This TCR beta chain was sequenced for a study of control samples from healthy donors and cancer patients. The length of the CDR3 is 13 residues. With V trimmed by 5 bases and J by 7 bases, 3 bases remained unmatched. Germline-derived CDR1 and CDR2 are SEHNR and FQNEAQ (reference sequence). Sequenced by immunoSEQ multiplex PCR; TCRdb stores in-frame clones only, minus some. The data contain some 160,000 clones, approximately 94% of them seen just once; the ten biggest clones take up approximately 8%. The origin of this receptor is a woman between 35 and 50 years old in good health. The chain carries TRBV7-9 and TRBJ1-4, with 8 bases that match TRBD1. The specimen sequenced was blood. CDR3 in amino acids: CASSQGQGEKLFF. Here the CDR3 DNA reads TGTGCCAGCAGCCAAGGACAGGGTGAAAAACTGTTTTTT.